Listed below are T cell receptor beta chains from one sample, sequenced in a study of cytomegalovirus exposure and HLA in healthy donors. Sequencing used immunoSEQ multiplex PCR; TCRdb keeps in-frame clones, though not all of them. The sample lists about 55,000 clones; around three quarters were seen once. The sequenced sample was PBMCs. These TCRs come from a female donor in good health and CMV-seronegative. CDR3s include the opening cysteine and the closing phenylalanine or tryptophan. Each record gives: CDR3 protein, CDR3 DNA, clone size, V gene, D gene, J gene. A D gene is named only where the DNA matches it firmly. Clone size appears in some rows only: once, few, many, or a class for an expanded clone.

CDR3aa: CSSSLVLSTVGDGYTF
CDR3nt: TGTTCCAGCAGCTTAGTCCTCTCGACCGTCGGGGATGGCTACACCTTC
abundance: few
v_gene: TRBV7-9
d_gene: -
j_gene: TRBJ1-2

CDR3aa: CAWSVIGQEAQYF
CDR3nt: TGTGCCTGGAGTGTAATCGGTCAAGAGGCCCAGTACTTC
abundance: -
v_gene: TRBV30
d_gene: -
j_gene: TRBJ2-5

CDR3aa: CASSQVGTAYGYTF
CDR3nt: TGTGCCAGCAGCCAAGTGGGGACAGCCTATGGCTACACCTTC
abundance: -
v_gene: TRBV6-5
d_gene: TRBD1
j_gene: TRBJ1-2

CDR3aa: CASRPGDLNYGYTF
CDR3nt: TGTGCCAGCCGACCCGGGGACTTGAACTATGGCTACACCTTC
abundance: -
v_gene: TRBV2
d_gene: -
j_gene: TRBJ1-2

CDR3aa: CASSLRVAGELFF
CDR3nt: TGTGCCAGCAGTCTCAGGGTTGCCGGGGAGCTGTTTTTT
abundance: -
v_gene: TRBV27
d_gene: -
j_gene: TRBJ2-2

CDR3aa: CASSHSYEQYF
CDR3nt: TGTGCCAGCAGCCACTCCTACGAGCAGTACTTC
abundance: -
v_gene: TRBV5-6
d_gene: -
j_gene: TRBJ2-7

CDR3aa: CAWTEVAYNSPLHF
CDR3nt: TGTGCCTGGACAGAGGTAGCCTATAATTCACCCCTCCACTTT
abundance: -
v_gene: TRBV30
d_gene: -
j_gene: TRBJ1-6

CDR3aa: CATSSNRGGLDGYTF
CDR3nt: TGTGCCACCAGCAGTAACAGGGGCGGCTTGGATGGCTACACCTTC
abundance: -
v_gene: TRBV15
d_gene: TRBD1
j_gene: TRBJ1-2

CDR3aa: CASSFPPTENEQFF
CDR3nt: TGCGCCAGCAGCTTCCCTCCGACTGAAAATGAGCAGTTCTTC
abundance: -
v_gene: TRBV5-1
d_gene: -
j_gene: TRBJ2-1

CDR3aa: CAISVGLPYEQYF
CDR3nt: TGTGCCATCAGTGTGGGCTTACCCTACGAGCAGTACTTC
abundance: few
v_gene: TRBV10-3
d_gene: -
j_gene: TRBJ2-7

CDR3aa: CASSQARQGGYEQYF
CDR3nt: TGCGCCAGCAGCCAAGCTCGACAGGGTGGGTACGAGCAGTACTTC
abundance: few
v_gene: TRBV4-3
d_gene: TRBD1
j_gene: TRBJ2-7

CDR3aa: CASSSMMGPNSPLHF
CDR3nt: TGCGCCAGCAGCTCCATGATGGGCCCTAATTCACCCCTCCACTTT
abundance: -
v_gene: TRBV5-1
d_gene: -
j_gene: TRBJ1-6

CDR3aa: CASSMPWGTFYGYTF
CDR3nt: TGTGCCAGTAGTATGCCCTGGGGCACCTTCTATGGCTACACCTTC
abundance: once
v_gene: TRBV19
d_gene: -
j_gene: TRBJ1-2

CDR3aa: CASSLGGGGETQYF
CDR3nt: TGTGCCAGCAGCTTAGGGGGGGGCGGAGAGACCCAGTACTTC
abundance: once
v_gene: TRBV7-2
d_gene: -
j_gene: TRBJ2-5

CDR3aa: CASSPPMGGYTF
CDR3nt: TGTGCCAGCAGTCCTCCTATGGGCGGCTACACCTTC
abundance: -
v_gene: TRBV2
d_gene: -
j_gene: TRBJ1-2

CDR3aa: CASSFSSAGTQETQYF
CDR3nt: TGTGCCAGCAGCTTCTCGTCAGCGGGGACCCAAGAGACCCAGTACTTC
abundance: -
v_gene: TRBV7-9
d_gene: TRBD2
j_gene: TRBJ2-5

CDR3aa: CASSLSPREKLFF
CDR3nt: TGCGCCAGCAGCCTTTCGCCCCGGGAAAAACTGTTTTTT
abundance: -
v_gene: TRBV4-3
d_gene: -
j_gene: TRBJ1-4

CDR3aa: CASSRDSKYNEQFF
CDR3nt: TGTGCCAGCAGCCGGGACAGCAAATACAATGAGCAGTTCTTC
abundance: -
v_gene: TRBV5-4
d_gene: TRBD1
j_gene: TRBJ2-1

CDR3aa: CASSLTGTSGGAVGLFF
CDR3nt: TGTGCCAGCAGCTTAACCGGGACTAGCGGGGGGGCCGTCGGGCTGTTTTTT
abundance: -
v_gene: TRBV7-3
d_gene: TRBD2
j_gene: TRBJ2-2